Included here is one TCR beta chain sequence, with context. The data were obtained in a study of CD8 T cells in ankylosing spondylitis. From germline, CDR1 is SGHTA and CDR2 FQGNSA. Trimming cost V 5 bases and J 3 bases, with 13 bases left between them. The CDR3 has 15 amino acids. TCRdb reanalysed the 5' RACE reads using MiXCR and keeps one entry per CDR3 protein. The profile shows about 340,000 distinct CDR3 sequences, roughly 15% of them singletons. The receptor was derived from a male donor with ankylosing spondylitis or in good health (not recorded which). Material for sequencing was blood, either unsorted or a sorted T cell fraction (not recorded which). The chain employs TRBV7-2 and TRBJ2-2, with D hard to call. CDR3 bases: TGTGCCAGCAGCACCCGGACGGCGGACACCGGGGAGCTGTTTTTT. It is translated as CASSTRTADTGELFF.